This passage covers 8 T cell receptor beta chains from one sample sequenced in a study of T cells in Graves' hyperthyroidism and ophthalmopathy. TCR beta CDR3 regions were amplified from RNA transcripts. Carried out on the TCR CDR3, a first-round RT-PCR used the HTBI primer set. TCRdb reprocessed the multiplex PCR reads with MiXCR, giving one entry per CDR3 protein. The sample holds about 130,000 distinct CDR3 sequences, less than 25% seen once. The source material was blood. The receptors derive from a woman aged 45-65 years with Graves' hyperthyroidism that later progressed to Graves' ophthalmopathy.

This clonotype has just a few counts. The chain combines TRBV19 with TRBJ2-7; tentatively, D is TRBD2 (6 bases). CDR1 and CDR2 from the germline V gene are LNHDA and SQIVND (reference sequence). Trimming stripped 1 base from V and 5 bases from J, with 18 bases between. The CDR3 length is 16 residues. In DNA form, the CDR3 reads TGTGCCAGTAGTATAGCCCTGTGGCGGGGTGGCCACGAGCAGTACTTC. It encodes CASSIALWRGGHEQYF.

There are a few counts of this clonotype. The V gene is TRBV6-1, the J gene TRBJ2-3; 9 nucleotides align to TRBD1. V lost 6 bases to trimming and J lost 3 bases; unmatched junction nucleotides: 10. In germline, CDR1 is MNHNS, CDR2 SASEGT. The CDR3 covers 16 residues. The CDR3 loop reads CASSHNRDRVTDTQYF. The DNA for the CDR3 is TGTGCCAGCAGCCACAACCGGGACAGGGTGACAGATACGCAGTATTTT.

This clonotype came up a few times. The V and J genes are TRBV9 and TRBJ2-3, with D perhaps given as TRBD1 or TRBD2 (6 bases each). V shed 0 bases and J shed 2 bases, with 13 bases lying between them. This CDR3 comprises 16 residues. CDR1 SGDLS and CDR2 YYNGEE come from the germline V gene. CDR3 bases: TGTGCCAGCAGCGTAGGGGGGGCCCGCCACACAGATACGCAGTATTTT. Protein sequence: CASSVGGARHTDTQYF.

This chain uses TRBV19 with TRBJ1-1, with TRBD1 matching 8 bases. The trim removed 2 bases at V and 12 bases at J, leaving 5 bases unmatched. The CDR3 runs 12 residues. The V gene's germline CDR1 is LNHDA and CDR2 SQIVND (reference sequence). CDR3 bases: TGTGCCAGTAGTATAATCCAGGGGGCGACTTTCTTT. Translated, it gives CASSIIQGATFF.

The chain carries TRBV7-3 and TRBJ2-1, with 8 bases that match TRBD1. The CDR3 totals 15 residues. V shed 2 bases and J 7 bases; nucleotides not matched to a gene: 7. Germline V CDR1 and CDR2: SGHTA, FQGTGA. CDR3 coding DNA: TGTGCCAGCAGCTTACAGGGGGCGGCTGGGAATGAGCAGTTCTTC. It is translated as CASSLQGAAGNEQFF.

There are a few counts of this clonotype. The CDR3 nucleotides read TGCAGTGCTAGCTCCGCTAGCTCTCGGGAGCAGTACTTC. This encodes CSASSASSREQYF. This chain links TRBV20-1 with TRBJ2-7; weak D call: TRBD2 (5 bases). Germline lookup yields CDR1 DFQATT and CDR2 SNEGSKA (reference sequence). The CDR3 covers 13 residues. Trimming shortened V by 3 bases and J by 7 bases, and 16 bases separated the two germline ends.

This clonotype was detected many times. This chain joins TRBV12-5 and TRBJ1-2; unclear D gene. Trimming took off 0 bases at V and 7 bases at J, with 12 bases between the two ends. There are 14 residues in the CDR3. Germline V gene sequence: CDR1 LGHNT, CDR2 FRNRAP. CDR3 protein: CASGLVGTPSGYTF. The CDR3 DNA is TGTGCTAGTGGTTTGGTTGGCACGCCGAGTGGCTACACCTTC.

The table lists this clonotype with many counts. The rearrangement joins TRBV20-1 to TRBJ2-5; TRBD2 aligns across 11 bases. Losses at the gene ends were 6 bases for V and 4 bases for J; bases not matched to a gene: 4. The germline V gene encodes CDR1 DFQATT and CDR2 SNEGSKA (reference sequence). CDR3 length: 13 residues. Here the CDR3 reads CSALGLAGETQYF. The CDR3 DNA reads TGCAGTGCCCTCGGACTAGCGGGAGAGACCCAGTACTTC.